This is a list of T cell receptor beta chains from one sample in a study of CD8 T cells in Susac syndrome. One entry per CDR3 protein, called by TCRdb with MiXCR from the immunoSEQ multiplex PCR reads. The table lists 110,000 or so distinct CDR3 sequences, around 90% of them singletons. The sequencing sample was made of CD4+ T cells from PBMCs. The origin of the receptors is a human donor in good health. Each CDR3 is given with its conserved first and last residue. A D gene is named only where the DNA matches it firmly. Only some rows state a clone size, as once, few, many or a class for expanded clones.

abundance: NA
j_gene: TRBJ2-7
d_gene: TRBD2
v_gene: TRBV29-1
CDR3aa: CSATGTGGYEQYF
CDR3nt: TGCAGCGCAACCGGGACGGGGGGCTACGAGCAGTACTTC

abundance: NA
j_gene: TRBJ2-7
d_gene: NA
v_gene: TRBV28
CDR3aa: CASRIQVPGEQYF
CDR3nt: TGTGCCAGCCGGATACAGGTACCCGGCGAGCAGTACTTC

abundance: NA
j_gene: TRBJ2-1
d_gene: NA
v_gene: TRBV11-2
CDR3aa: CASSLYGWDEQFF
CDR3nt: TGTGCCAGCAGCTTATACGGTTGGGATGAGCAGTTCTTC

abundance: NA
j_gene: TRBJ1-1
d_gene: NA
v_gene: TRBV12-3/TRBV12-4
CDR3aa: CASSLERGLTEAFF
CDR3nt: TGTGCCAGCAGTTTAGAGAGAGGGCTCACTGAAGCTTTCTTT

abundance: NA
j_gene: TRBJ2-1
d_gene: NA
v_gene: TRBV7-2
CDR3aa: CASSGDGGAYNEQFF
CDR3nt: TGTGCCAGCAGCGGAGACGGGGGCGCCTACAATGAGCAGTTCTTC

abundance: NA
j_gene: TRBJ1-2
d_gene: NA
v_gene: TRBV6-2/TRBV6-3
CDR3aa: CASTQTGGGQGTTGYTF
CDR3nt: TGTGCCAGCACCCAGACCGGCGGGGGGCAAGGTACAACAGGCTACACCTTC

abundance: NA
j_gene: TRBJ1-1
d_gene: TRBD1
v_gene: TRBV29-1
CDR3aa: CSVVRADRAMNTEAFF
CDR3nt: TGCAGCGTTGTGCGGGCGGACAGGGCGATGAACACTGAAGCTTTCTTT

abundance: NA
j_gene: TRBJ1-1
d_gene: TRBD1
v_gene: TRBV7-3
CDR3aa: CASSPTGGNTEAFF
CDR3nt: TGTGCCAGCAGCCCGACAGGGGGGAACACTGAAGCTTTCTTT

abundance: NA
j_gene: TRBJ2-7
d_gene: NA
v_gene: TRBV5-6
CDR3aa: CASSLLSGYEQYF
CDR3nt: TGTGCCAGCAGCCTCCTGTCAGGGTACGAGCAGTACTTC

abundance: once
j_gene: TRBJ1-1
d_gene: NA
v_gene: TRBV4-1
CDR3aa: CASSRSAGYNEAFF
CDR3nt: TGCGCCAGCAGCCGCAGCGCCGGGTATAATGAAGCTTTCTTT

abundance: once
j_gene: TRBJ2-1
d_gene: NA
v_gene: TRBV9
CDR3aa: CASSIQLRTGRADEQFF
CDR3nt: TGTGCCAGCAGTATACAGCTTAGGACAGGGAGGGCGGATGAGCAGTTCTTC

abundance: NA
j_gene: TRBJ1-3
d_gene: TRBD1
v_gene: TRBV7-2
CDR3aa: CASSSQGAGGNTIYF
CDR3nt: TGTGCCAGCAGCTCACAGGGGGCGGGCGGAAACACCATATATTTT

abundance: NA
j_gene: TRBJ1-1
d_gene: NA
v_gene: TRBV5-1
CDR3aa: CASSLAKTASNTEAFF
CDR3nt: TGCGCCAGCAGCTTGGCGAAGACAGCCTCGAACACTGAAGCTTTCTTT

abundance: once
j_gene: TRBJ2-7
d_gene: TRBD2
v_gene: TRBV3-1
CDR3aa: CASSQLGTSERSYEQYF
CDR3nt: TGTGCCAGCAGCCAGCTAGGGACTAGCGAACGCTCCTACGAGCAGTACTTC

abundance: NA
j_gene: TRBJ1-1
d_gene: NA
v_gene: TRBV5-6
CDR3aa: CASSPVRGTTEAFF
CDR3nt: TGTGCCAGCAGCCCTGTCCGGGGGACCACTGAAGCTTTCTTT

abundance: NA
j_gene: TRBJ1-1
d_gene: NA
v_gene: TRBV7-9
CDR3aa: CASRNEGRMNTEAFF
CDR3nt: TGTGCCAGCAGGAACGAGGGACGGATGAACACTGAAGCTTTCTTT

abundance: NA
j_gene: TRBJ1-4
d_gene: NA
v_gene: TRBV10-2
CDR3aa: CASSESGVIEKLFF
CDR3nt: TGCGCCAGCAGTGAGTCAGGGGTGATTGAAAAACTGTTTTTT

abundance: NA
j_gene: TRBJ1-2
d_gene: NA
v_gene: TRBV11-1
CDR3aa: CASSRWTGNYGYTF
CDR3nt: TGTGCCAGCAGCCGTTGGACTGGTAACTATGGCTACACCTTC

abundance: NA
j_gene: TRBJ1-1
d_gene: NA
v_gene: TRBV5-6
CDR3aa: CASSFSWQGSWEAFF
CDR3nt: TGTGCCAGCAGCTTTTCATGGCAGGGGTCCTGGGAAGCTTTCTTT

abundance: NA
j_gene: TRBJ2-5
d_gene: NA
v_gene: TRBV7-2
CDR3aa: CASSLPGQLKETQYF
CDR3nt: TGTGCCAGCAGCTTGCCCGGACAGCTAAAAGAGACCCAGTACTTC

abundance: NA
j_gene: TRBJ2-7
d_gene: NA
v_gene: TRBV12-5
CDR3aa: CASAMDSSYEQYF
CDR3nt: TGTGCTAGTGCTATGGACAGCTCCTACGAGCAGTACTTC

abundance: NA
j_gene: TRBJ1-4
d_gene: TRBD1
v_gene: TRBV12-3/TRBV12-4
CDR3aa: CASSLSTGAGEKLFF
CDR3nt: TGTGCCAGCAGTCTATCGACAGGGGCGGGTGAAAAACTGTTTTTT

abundance: NA
j_gene: TRBJ2-5
d_gene: TRBD2
v_gene: TRBV5-1
CDR3aa: CASSLMAAGRETQYF
CDR3nt: TGCGCCAGCAGCTTGATGGCAGCCGGGAGGGAGACCCAGTACTTC

abundance: NA
j_gene: TRBJ2-1
d_gene: NA
v_gene: TRBV7-2
CDR3aa: CASSILTGYNEQFF
CDR3nt: TGTGCCAGCAGCATACTGACAGGCTACAATGAGCAGTTCTTC

abundance: NA
j_gene: TRBJ1-2
d_gene: TRBD1
v_gene: TRBV29-1
CDR3aa: CSAGGQGYYGYTF
CDR3nt: TGCAGCGCCGGCGGACAGGGGTACTATGGCTACACCTTC

abundance: NA
j_gene: TRBJ2-7
d_gene: NA
v_gene: TRBV6-1
CDR3aa: CASTSSRQYEQYF
CDR3nt: TGTGCCAGCACCTCTAGCAGGCAATACGAGCAGTACTTC

abundance: once
j_gene: TRBJ2-4
d_gene: NA
v_gene: TRBV12-3/TRBV12-4
CDR3aa: CASRGAGSVKNIQYF
CDR3nt: TGTGCCAGCAGAGGCGCGGGTTCCGTCAAAAACATTCAGTACTTC

abundance: NA
j_gene: TRBJ2-3
d_gene: TRBD1
v_gene: TRBV10-3
CDR3aa: CAISDPGQGTDTQYF
CDR3nt: TGTGCCATCAGTGACCCAGGACAGGGGACAGATACGCAGTATTTT

abundance: NA
j_gene: TRBJ2-5
d_gene: NA
v_gene: TRBV10-3
CDR3aa: CAISDQSETQYF
CDR3nt: TGTGCCATCAGTGACCAGAGTGAGACCCAGTACTTC